The next 32 T cell receptor beta chains were all read from a single sample in a study of T cell changes during pregnancy in multiple sclerosis. Sequenced by immunoSEQ multiplex PCR; TCRdb stores in-frame clones only, minus some. The data contain tens of thousands of clones, around 94% of them singletons. This specimen consisted of peripheral blood, obtained in the third trimester of pregnancy. All receptors come from a female donor with multiple sclerosis, enrolled in a pregnancy study.

J is TRBJ1-1 and V is TRBV19; D is perhaps TRBD1 (6 bases). The germline V gene has CDR1 LNHDA and CDR2 SQIVND (reference sequence). This CDR3 spans 18 amino acids. Trimming removed 3 bases from V and 5 bases from J, with 25 bases in between. The CDR3 sequence: CASSIRPLYDRILTEAFF. The DNA for the CDR3 is TGTGCCAGTAGTATTAGGCCCCTTTATGACAGGATCTTAACTGAAGCTTTCTTT.

The chain recombines TRBV7-8 with TRBJ2-2; 11 positions match TRBD2. The CDR3 runs 20 residues. Germline V gene lookup returns CDR1 SGHVS and CDR2 FQNEAQ. Unmatched junction bases numbered 20, after V lost 7 bases and J lost 4 bases. CDR3 nucleotide sequence: TGTGCCAGCACCTCGGGACGGCGGTTAGCGGGAGGGCCCAGCACCGGGGAGCTGTTTTTT. It is translated as CASTSGRRLAGGPSTGELFF.

This clone was picked up one time. The genes are TRBV5-4 and TRBJ2-1, with 13 bases identical to TRBD2. With V trimmed by 2 bases and J by 5 bases, 4 bases remained unmatched. This CDR3 contains 16 residues. The germline V gene has CDR1 SGHNT and CDR2 YYREEE (reference sequence). This CDR3 is CASSFLGLAGDNEQFF. As DNA, the CDR3 is TGTGCCAGCAGCTTCCTAGGACTAGCGGGGGACAATGAGCAGTTCTTC.

This chain connects TRBV4-2 to TRBJ1-5, with unresolved D. The germline V gene has CDR1 LGHNA and CDR2 YNFKEQ. The CDR3 is 15 residues long. Trimming shortened V by 7 bases and J by 1 base, and 14 bases separated the two germline ends. DNA of the CDR3: TGTGCCAGCAAGGTTGGGAGTTCGAGCAATCAGCCCCAGCATTTT. Translating gives CASKVGSSSNQPQHF.

This clone has just one count. The rearrangement uses TRBV19 and TRBJ2-7; maybe TRBD1 (7 bases). The CDR3 extends over 15 amino acids. Per the germline V gene, CDR1 is LNHDA and CDR2 is SQIVND (reference sequence). V gave up 4 bases and J gave up 2 bases, with 15 bases separating them. The CDR3 sequence: CASSTGRDRAYEQYF. DNA of the CDR3: TGTGCCAGTAGTACGGGGCGGGACAGAGCCTACGAGCAGTACTTC. Complete variable domain (other parts from reference TRBV19 and TRBJ2-7): DGGITQSPKYLFRKEGQNVTLSCEQNLNHDAMYWYRQDPGQGLRLIYYSQIVNDFQKGDIAEGYSVSREKKESFPLTVTSAQKNPTAFYLCASSTGRDRAYEQYFGPGTRLTVT.

J is TRBJ2-7 and V is TRBV5-1, with 11 positions matching TRBD2. In germline, CDR1 is SGHRS, CDR2 YFSETQ. The CDR3 spans 15 residues. J was trimmed by 6 bases and V by 0 bases; bases with no gene match: 5. CDR3 region: CASSLVTSGSVEQYF. Here the CDR3 DNA reads TGCGCCAGCAGCTTGGTAACTAGCGGGAGTGTCGAGCAGTACTTC.

This sequence joins TRBV6-1 and TRBJ2-5; 7 nucleotides agree with TRBD2. The germline V gene encodes CDR1 MNHNS and CDR2 SASEGT. The ends lost 2 bases at V and 4 bases at J; junction bases unmatched: 7. This CDR3 spans 15 amino acids. The CDR3 loop is CASSEMAGDRETQYF. The DNA of the CDR3 is TGTGCCAGCAGTGAAATGGCGGGAGATCGAGAGACCCAGTACTTC.

The V gene is TRBV5-1, the J gene TRBJ1-2; TRBD1 agrees at 9 bases. The CDR3 is 15 amino acids. J lost 6 bases, V lost 9 bases, and 15 bases had no gene match. CDR1 SGHRS and CDR2 YFSETQ come from the germline V gene. The CDR3 DNA is TGCGCCACCCGTTACTTCCCGGGACAGGGAGATGGCTACACCTTC. It is translated as CATRYFPGQGDGYTF.

This clone turned up a few times. CDR3 loop: CASSLAGTGDSGAFF. The DNA for the CDR3 is TGTGCCAGCAGCTTAGCCGGGACAGGGGACTCGGGAGCTTTCTTT. This chain connects TRBV5-6 to TRBJ1-1; 10 nucleotides line up with TRBD1. The trim removed 2 bases at V and 10 bases at J, leaving 11 bases unmatched. Germline lookup yields CDR1 SGHDT and CDR2 YYEEEE. This CDR3 comprises 15 residues.

This clone was detected once. The chain employs TRBV6-1 and TRBJ2-1; TRBD2 matches at 9 bases. This CDR3 has 15 amino acids. Trimming cost V 0 bases and J 7 bases; bases outside gene matches: 4. Germline V gene data show CDR1 as MNHNS and CDR2 as SASEGT. The CDR3 region is CASSEALAGFNEQFF. CDR3 nucleotides: TGTGCCAGCAGTGAAGCCCTAGCGGGATTTAATGAGCAGTTCTTC.

The chain joins TRBV5-1 to TRBJ1-1; 9 bases agree with TRBD1. The V gene end was trimmed by 3 bases and the J gene end by 3 bases; junction bases not matched to a gene: 3. Per the germline V gene, CDR1 is SGHRS and CDR2 is YFSETQ. The CDR3 runs 14 residues. The CDR3 DNA sequence: TGCGCCAGCAGCTCCGGGACAGGGTACACTGAAGCTTTCTTT. Residues: CASSSGTGYTEAFF.

The genes are TRBV9 and TRBJ2-7, with 10 nucleotides matching TRBD2. Germline values: CDR1 SGDLS, CDR2 YYNGEE. This CDR3 comprises 15 residues. V trimming: 4 bases; J trimming: 0 bases; junction bases outside the gene matches: 4. This CDR3 reads CASSPGTSASYEQYF. DNA of the CDR3: TGTGCCAGCAGCCCCGGGACTAGCGCCTCCTACGAGCAGTACTTC.

V is TRBV28 and J is TRBJ1-5; the D is unclear. The CDR3 is 16 amino acids. Between the trimmed V and J ends, which lost 3 bases and 3 bases, there was a span of 15 bases. Germline CDR1 reads MDHEN; CDR2 reads SYDVKM. The CDR3: CASSFSPSDFNQPQHF. The CDR3 DNA reads TGTGCCAGCAGTTTTAGCCCCTCGGACTTCAATCAGCCCCAGCATTTT.

The rearrangement links TRBV27 to TRBJ2-5, with 7 bases lining up with TRBD2. With V trimmed by 6 bases and J by 4 bases, 8 bases remained unmatched. This CDR3 has 14 amino acids. Per germline, CDR1 MNHEY and CDR2 SMNVEV (reference sequence). This chain's CDR3 is CASRVAGGGETQYF. CDR3 coding DNA: TGTGCCAGCAGGGTAGCGGGTGGGGGAGAGACCCAGTACTTC.

The chain has TRBV19 and TRBJ2-2; D ambiguous. The germline V gene encodes CDR1 LNHDA and CDR2 SQIVND (reference sequence). The CDR3 contains 12 residues. The V and J ends lost 3 bases and 5 bases respectively, with 4 bases between them. The CDR3 region is CASSIKTGELFF. In DNA, the CDR3 is TGTGCCAGTAGTATTAAAACCGGGGAGCTGTTTTTT.

This chain links TRBV19 with TRBJ1-2; D unresolved. The germline V gene has CDR1 LNHDA and CDR2 SQIVND (reference sequence). V lost 5 bases, J lost 7 bases, and 17 bases lay in between. This CDR3 is 14 amino acids long. This CDR3 reads CASSAPSRASGYTF. Written as DNA, the CDR3 is TGTGCCAGTAGTGCCCCAAGTCGCGCCTCTGGCTACACCTTC.

The chain couples TRBV27 to TRBJ2-1; D is uncertain. The CDR3 sequence is 13 residues long. V lost 4 bases and J 4 bases, leaving 8 bases between the germline ends. Germline lookup yields CDR1 MNHEY and CDR2 SMNVEV (reference sequence). CDR3 sequence: CASSSPYYNEQFF. The CDR3, as DNA: TGTGCCAGCAGTTCACCCTATTACAATGAGCAGTTCTTC.

The chain carries TRBV28 and TRBJ2-3; 7 nucleotides align to TRBD2. Trimming at V came to 5 bases and at J to 1 base, leaving 0 bases not matched to a gene. Per germline, CDR1 MDHEN and CDR2 SYDVKM. The length of the CDR3 is 13 residues. CDR3 sequence: CASSRGGTDTQYF. CDR3 in DNA: TGTGCCAGCAGTCGGGGGGGCACAGATACGCAGTATTTT.

The chain combines TRBV2 with TRBJ2-7, with D tentatively TRBD1 (6 bases). Trimming removed 5 bases at V and 7 bases at J, with 12 bases between. This CDR3 comprises 12 residues. Germline values: CDR1 SNHLY, CDR2 FYNNEI. CDR3 DNA sequence: TGTGCCAGCAGTCAGGGGATTAGGGAGCAGTACTTC. It translates to CASSQGIREQYF.

V and J are TRBV4-2 and TRBJ2-5; 15 nucleotides align to TRBD2. The CDR3 has 17 amino acids. Unmatched junction bases numbered 7, after V lost 3 bases and J lost 5 bases. Germline V gene data show CDR1 as LGHNA and CDR2 as YNFKEQ. CDR3 DNA sequence: TGTGCCAGCAGCCAGCTAATCGGACTAGCGGGGGGGGAGACCCAGTACTTC. This translates into CASSQLIGLAGGETQYF.

CDR3 protein: CASPRTSSGANVLTF. CDR3 DNA sequence: TGTGCCTCCCCGAGGACTAGCTCTGGGGCCAACGTCCTGACTTTC. The rearrangement uses TRBV30 and TRBJ2-6; 7 bases line up with TRBD2. V shed 7 bases, J shed 0 bases, and the junction held 6 bases outside the gene matches. CDR3 length equals 15 residues. Germline assignment: CDR1 GTSNPN and CDR2 SVGIG (reference sequence).

The chain recombines TRBV7-2 with TRBJ2-4; 8 nucleotides match TRBD1. From germline, CDR1 is SGHTA and CDR2 FQGNSA. The length of the CDR3 is 13 residues. V was pared by 5 bases and J by 9 bases, with 6 bases of the junction left unmatched. The CDR3 here is CASSRGQGGIQYF. In DNA form, the CDR3 reads TGTGCCAGCAGCCGCGGACAGGGCGGCATTCAGTACTTC.

Here the CDR3 DNA reads TGTGCCAGCACCTCGAGTGGGACTAAGCGGTACGAGCAGTACTTC. It translates to CASTSSGTKRYEQYF. The chain carries TRBV2 and TRBJ2-7; 7 bases match TRBD2. Germline V lookup: CDR1 SNHLY, CDR2 FYNNEI. V was pared by 7 bases and J by 4 bases, with 13 bases of the junction left unmatched. The CDR3 covers 15 residues.

About this clone: One end of the junction varies from germline; a read error may be responsible. The chain couples TRBV6-1 to TRBJ2-1; 11 bases fit TRBD2. Germline lookup yields CDR1 MNHNS and CDR2 SASEGT. The CDR3 spans 17 residues. CDR3 amino acids: CATSEAPLAGVADEQFF. CDR3 nucleotides: TGTGCCACCAGTGAAGCCCCACTAGCGGGAGTTGCGGATGAGCAGTTCTTC.

The rearrangement joins TRBV5-1 to TRBJ2-2; TRBD1 agrees at 9 bases. Germline lookup yields CDR1 SGHRS and CDR2 YFSETQ. V dropped 0 bases and J dropped 3; count of bases not matched to a gene: 0. CDR3 length equals 15 residues. The CDR3 bases are TGCGCCAGCAGCTTGGGGGACAGGGACACCGGGGAGCTGTTTTTT. It yields the protein CASSLGDRDTGELFF.

The chain carries TRBV5-1 and TRBJ2-3; TRBD2 matches 9 bases. J gave up 6 bases and V 3 bases, and 5 bases lay outside the gene matches. The CDR3 covers 14 residues. CDR1 and CDR2 (germline): SGHRS, YFSETQ. Written as DNA, the CDR3 is TGCGCCAGCAGCTCGGGGACTAGCCTGGATACGCAGTATTTT. It codes for CASSSGTSLDTQYF.

This clone was detected once. This chain connects TRBV18 to TRBJ1-3, with 8 bases matching TRBD1. The germline CDR1 and CDR2 sequences are KGHSH and LQKENI. The CDR3 consists of 16 residues. The V gene end was trimmed by 3 bases and the J gene end by 2 bases; junction bases not matched to a gene: 6. The CDR3 loop reads CASSPRDRSTGNTIYF. As DNA, the CDR3 is TGTGCCAGCTCACCCCGGGACAGGAGTACTGGAAACACCATATATTTT.

V and J are TRBV6-5 and TRBJ2-7; D not certain. Germline loops: CDR1 MNHEY, CDR2 SVGAGI. This CDR3 has 12 residues. V was trimmed by 2 bases and J by 2 bases, leaving 4 bases between them. Here the CDR3 reads CASSYLTYEQYF. The CDR3 coding sequence is TGTGCCAGCAGTTACCTTACCTACGAGCAGTACTTC.

The CDR3 nucleotides are TGTGCCAGCGGGACACTCAATAGCAATCAGCCCCAGCATTTT. Protein sequence: CASGTLNSNQPQHF. V is TRBV2 and J is TRBJ1-5; perhaps TRBD1 as D (6 bases). V was clipped by 8 bases and J by 0 bases, with 11 bases between them. There are 14 residues in the CDR3. Germline CDR1 SNHLY, CDR2 FYNNEI.

The V and J genes are TRBV5-5 and TRBJ1-4; 7 bases agree with TRBD1. The V gene end was trimmed by 0 bases and the J gene end by 10 bases; junction bases not matched to a gene: 6. CDR1 is SGHKS and CDR2 is YYEKEE in the germline V gene (reference sequence). The CDR3 contains 14 residues. CDR3 sequence: CASSLGQGTAKLFF. CDR3 nucleotide sequence: TGTGCCAGCAGCTTGGGACAGGGTACGGCAAAACTGTTTTTT.

This clone was found a few times. The DNA for the CDR3 is TGTGCCAGCAGTTTCGATAGGACAGGCAACGAGCAGTACTTC. Protein sequence: CASSFDRTGNEQYF. The V gene is TRBV28, the J gene TRBJ2-7, with 7 bases that match TRBD1. After removal of 3 bases from V and 5 bases from J, the junction contained 7 bases not matched to a gene. The germline gives CDR1 MDHEN, CDR2 SYDVKM. CDR3 length equals 14 residues.

This chain connects TRBV19 to TRBJ2-1, with TRBD1 matching over 7 bases. V shed 2 bases and J 3 bases; nucleotides not matched to a gene: 4. CDR1 is LNHDA and CDR2 is SQIVND in the germline V gene (reference sequence). The CDR3 is 15 residues long. The CDR3 reads CASSIQGTVYNEQFF. The CDR3 DNA follows: TGTGCCAGTAGTATACAGGGGACAGTCTACAATGAGCAGTTCTTC. The variable domain in full, with the rest retrieved from reference TRBV19 and TRBJ2-1, is DGGITQSPKYLFRKEGQNVTLSCEQNLNHDAMYWYRQDPGQGLRLIYYSQIVNDFQKGDIAEGYSVSREKKESFPLTVTSAQKNPTAFYLCASSIQGTVYNEQFFGPGTRLTVL.